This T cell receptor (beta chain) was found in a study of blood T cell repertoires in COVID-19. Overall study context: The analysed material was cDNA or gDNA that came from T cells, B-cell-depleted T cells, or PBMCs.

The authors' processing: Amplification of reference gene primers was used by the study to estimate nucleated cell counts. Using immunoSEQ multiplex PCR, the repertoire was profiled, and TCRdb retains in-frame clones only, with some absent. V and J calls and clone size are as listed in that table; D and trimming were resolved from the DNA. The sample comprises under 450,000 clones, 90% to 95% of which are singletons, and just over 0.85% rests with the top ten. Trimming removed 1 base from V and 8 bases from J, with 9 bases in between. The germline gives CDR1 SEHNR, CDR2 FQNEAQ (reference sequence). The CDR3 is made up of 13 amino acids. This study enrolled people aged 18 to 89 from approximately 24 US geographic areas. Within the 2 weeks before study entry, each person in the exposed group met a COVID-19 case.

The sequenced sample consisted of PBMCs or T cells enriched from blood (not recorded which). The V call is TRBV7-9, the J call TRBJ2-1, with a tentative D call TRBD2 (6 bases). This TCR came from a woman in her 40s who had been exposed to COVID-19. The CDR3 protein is CASSLGASDEQFF. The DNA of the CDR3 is TGTGCCAGCAGCTTAGGGGCTAGCGATGAGCAGTTCTTC.